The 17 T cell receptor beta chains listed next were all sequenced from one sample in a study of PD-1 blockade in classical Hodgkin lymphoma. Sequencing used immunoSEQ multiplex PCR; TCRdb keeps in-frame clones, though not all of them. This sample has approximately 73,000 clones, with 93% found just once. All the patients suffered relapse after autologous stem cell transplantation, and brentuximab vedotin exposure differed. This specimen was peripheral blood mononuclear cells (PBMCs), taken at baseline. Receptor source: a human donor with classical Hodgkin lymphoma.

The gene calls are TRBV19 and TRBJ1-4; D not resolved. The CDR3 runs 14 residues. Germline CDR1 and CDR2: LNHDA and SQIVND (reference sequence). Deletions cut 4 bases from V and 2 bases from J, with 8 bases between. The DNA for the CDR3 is TGTGCCAGTAGTAGCCAGGCTACTAATGAAAAACTGTTTTTT. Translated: CASSSQATNEKLFF.

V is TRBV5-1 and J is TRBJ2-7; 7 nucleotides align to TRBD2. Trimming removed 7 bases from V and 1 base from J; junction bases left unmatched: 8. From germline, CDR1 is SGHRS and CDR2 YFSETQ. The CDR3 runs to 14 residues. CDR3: CASQSSGLSYEQYF. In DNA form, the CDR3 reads TGCGCCAGCCAAAGTAGCGGGTTGTCCTACGAGCAGTACTTC.

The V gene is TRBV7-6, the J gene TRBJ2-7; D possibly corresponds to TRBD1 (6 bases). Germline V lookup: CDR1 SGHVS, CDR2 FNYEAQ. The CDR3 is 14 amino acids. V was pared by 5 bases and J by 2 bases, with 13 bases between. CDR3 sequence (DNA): TGTGCCAGCAGCATAACAGGGTTTGCCTACGAGCAGTACTTC. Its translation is CASSITGFAYEQYF.

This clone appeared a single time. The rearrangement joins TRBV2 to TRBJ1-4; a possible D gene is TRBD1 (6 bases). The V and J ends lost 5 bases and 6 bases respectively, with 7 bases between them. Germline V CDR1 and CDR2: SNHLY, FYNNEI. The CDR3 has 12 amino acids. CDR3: CASSRTDEKLFF. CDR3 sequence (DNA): TGTGCCAGCAGTCGGACAGATGAAAAACTGTTTTTT.

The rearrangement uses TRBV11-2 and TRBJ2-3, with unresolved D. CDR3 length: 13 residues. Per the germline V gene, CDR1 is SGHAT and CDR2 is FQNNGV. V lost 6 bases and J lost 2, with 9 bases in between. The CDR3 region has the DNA TGTGCCAGCAGTCCCCTTTTCACAGATACGCAGTATTTT. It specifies CASSPLFTDTQYF.

Here the CDR3 reads CASSQEPTSGAFQETQYF. CDR3 sequence (DNA): TGCGCCAGCAGCCAAGAACCTACTAGCGGTGCTTTTCAAGAGACCCAGTACTTC. This chain joins TRBV4-1 and TRBJ2-5; 8 nucleotides align to TRBD2. Germline lookup yields CDR1 MGHRA and CDR2 YSYEKL. V lost 0 bases, J lost 2 bases, and 11 bases stayed unmatched. CDR3 length equals 18 residues.

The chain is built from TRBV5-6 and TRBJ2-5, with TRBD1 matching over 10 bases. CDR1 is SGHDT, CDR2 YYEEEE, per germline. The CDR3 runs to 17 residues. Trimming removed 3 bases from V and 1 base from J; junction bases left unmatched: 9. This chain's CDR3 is CASSWTGGILGQETQYF. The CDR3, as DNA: TGTGCCAGCAGCTGGACAGGGGGGATTTTAGGCCAAGAGACCCAGTACTTC.

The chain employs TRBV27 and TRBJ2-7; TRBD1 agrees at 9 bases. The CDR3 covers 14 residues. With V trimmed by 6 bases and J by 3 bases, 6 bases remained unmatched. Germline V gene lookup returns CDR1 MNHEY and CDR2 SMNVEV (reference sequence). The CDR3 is CASRLTGGFYEQYF. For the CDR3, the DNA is TGTGCCAGCAGACTTACAGGGGGCTTCTACGAGCAGTACTTC.

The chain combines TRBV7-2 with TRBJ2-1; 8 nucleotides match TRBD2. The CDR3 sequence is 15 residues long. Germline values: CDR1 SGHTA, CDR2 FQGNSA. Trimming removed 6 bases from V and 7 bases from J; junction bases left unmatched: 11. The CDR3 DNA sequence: TGTGCCAGCAGTATGGGACTAGATCTGCATAATGAGCAGTTCTTC. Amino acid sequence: CASSMGLDLHNEQFF. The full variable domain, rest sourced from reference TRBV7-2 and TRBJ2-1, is GAGVSQSPSNKVTEKGKDVELRCDPISGHTALYWYRQSLGQGLEFLIYFQGNSAPDKSGLPSDRFSAERTGGSVSTLTIQRTQQEDSAVYLCASSMGLDLHNEQFFGPGTRLTVL.

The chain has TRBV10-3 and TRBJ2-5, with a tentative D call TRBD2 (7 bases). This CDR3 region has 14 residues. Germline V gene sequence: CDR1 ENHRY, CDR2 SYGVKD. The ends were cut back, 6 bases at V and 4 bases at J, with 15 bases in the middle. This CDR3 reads CAISDGGRAETQYF. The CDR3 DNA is TGTGCCATCAGCGACGGGGGGCGGGCAGAGACCCAGTACTTC.

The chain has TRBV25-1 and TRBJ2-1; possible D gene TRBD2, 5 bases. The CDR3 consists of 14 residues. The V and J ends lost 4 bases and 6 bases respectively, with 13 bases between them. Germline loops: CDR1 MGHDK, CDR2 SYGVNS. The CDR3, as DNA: TGTGCCAGCAGTGCAGGAGCACGGGGCAATGAGCAGTTCTTC. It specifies CASSAGARGNEQFF.

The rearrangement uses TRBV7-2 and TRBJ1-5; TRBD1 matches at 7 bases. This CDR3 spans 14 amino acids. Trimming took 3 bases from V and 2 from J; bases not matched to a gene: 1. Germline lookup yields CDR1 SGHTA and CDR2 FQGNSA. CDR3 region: CASSLGTGNQPQHF. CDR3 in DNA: TGTGCCAGCAGCTTGGGGACAGGCAATCAGCCCCAGCATTTT.

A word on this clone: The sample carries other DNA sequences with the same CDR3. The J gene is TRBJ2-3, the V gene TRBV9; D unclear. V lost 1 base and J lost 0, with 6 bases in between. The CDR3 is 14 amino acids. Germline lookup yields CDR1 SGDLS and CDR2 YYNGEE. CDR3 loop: CASSVRGSTDTQYF. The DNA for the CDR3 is TGTGCCAGCAGCGTAAGAGGCAGCACAGATACGCAGTATTTT.

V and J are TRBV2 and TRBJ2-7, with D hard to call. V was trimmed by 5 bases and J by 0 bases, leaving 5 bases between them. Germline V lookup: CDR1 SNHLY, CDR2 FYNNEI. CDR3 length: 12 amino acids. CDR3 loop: CASSPLSYEQYF. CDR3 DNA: TGTGCCAGCAGTCCTCTCTCCTACGAGCAGTACTTC.

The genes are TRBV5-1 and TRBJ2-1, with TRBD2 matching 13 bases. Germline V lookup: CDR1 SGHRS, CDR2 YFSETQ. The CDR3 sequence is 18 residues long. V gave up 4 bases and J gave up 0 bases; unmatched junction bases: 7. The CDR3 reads CASSQGTSGKSSYNEQFF. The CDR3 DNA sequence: TGCGCCAGCAGCCAGGGGACTAGCGGGAAAAGCTCCTACAATGAGCAGTTCTTC.

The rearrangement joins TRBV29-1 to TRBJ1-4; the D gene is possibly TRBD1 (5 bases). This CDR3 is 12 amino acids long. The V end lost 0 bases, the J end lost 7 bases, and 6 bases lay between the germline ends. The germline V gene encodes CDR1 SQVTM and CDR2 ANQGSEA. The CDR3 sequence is CSVEEGGEKLFF. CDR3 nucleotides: TGCAGCGTTGAAGAGGGGGGTGAAAAACTGTTTTTT.

Written as DNA, the CDR3 is TGTGCCAGTAGTATAGAGTTCGGAGGATGGGTCGAGCAGTACTTC. This codes for CASSIEFGGWVEQYF. The chain uses TRBV19 and TRBJ2-7, with a possible D match to TRBD2 (5 bases). Trimming removed 0 bases at V and 6 bases at J, with 15 bases between. In germline, CDR1 is LNHDA, CDR2 SQIVND (reference sequence). The CDR3 runs 15 residues. The full variable domain, with the rest looked up from reference TRBV19 and TRBJ2-7, is DGGITQSPKYLFRKEGQNVTLSCEQNLNHDAMYWYRQDPGQGLRLIYYSQIVNDFQKGDIAEGYSVSREKKESFPLTVTSAQKNPTAFYLCASSIEFGGWVEQYFGPGTRLTVT.